This T cell receptor (beta chain) was found in a study of blood T cell repertoires in COVID-19. The wider study: The samples span acute and convalescent COVID-19 from the United States, Italy and Spain. T cells, B-cell-depleted T cells, or PBMCs supplied cDNA or gDNA.

The V end was cut by 5 bases, the J end by 7 bases, with 17 bases between. The CDR3 consists of 14 residues. The V gene's germline CDR1 is KGHDR and CDR2 SFDVKD. Original processing notes: The authors estimated nucleated cell counts from reference gene primer amplification. The method was immunoSEQ multiplex PCR; TCRdb's version includes in-frame clones alone and lacks a portion of them. V, J and clone size derive from that table, while D and trimming were established from the DNA sequence. The repertoire has 200,000 to 250,000 clones, 70% to 90% of them found once; the top ten carry roughly 3%. This sequence joins TRBV24-1 and TRBJ2-7; D possibly corresponds to TRBD2 (6 bases). This TCR was recovered from a woman younger than 45 who had recovered from COVID-19. Sequencing was performed on peripheral blood. CDR3 region: CATSAGDGKREQYF. In nucleotides, the CDR3 is TGTGCCACCAGTGCGGGGGACGGAAAAAGGGAGCAGTACTTC.